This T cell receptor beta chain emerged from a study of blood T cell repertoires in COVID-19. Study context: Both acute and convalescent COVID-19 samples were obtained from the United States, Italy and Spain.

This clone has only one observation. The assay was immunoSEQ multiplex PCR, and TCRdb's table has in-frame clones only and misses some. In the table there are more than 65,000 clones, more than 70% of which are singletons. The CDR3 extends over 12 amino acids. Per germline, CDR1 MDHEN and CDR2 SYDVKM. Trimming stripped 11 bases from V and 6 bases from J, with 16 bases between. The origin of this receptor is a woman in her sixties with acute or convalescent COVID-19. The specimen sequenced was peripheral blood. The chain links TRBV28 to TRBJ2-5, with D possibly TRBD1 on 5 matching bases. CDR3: CAVNQGRKTQYF. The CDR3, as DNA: TGTGCCGTGAATCAGGGTAGGAAGACCCAGTACTTC.